The clone carrying this TCR beta chain was seen a few times. As yet, its antigen is unknown. The data stem from a study of identical twins. Regarding the study as a whole: Whereas memory repertoires showed no such difference, abundant cord blood beta clonotypes carried fewer insertions. Zero-insertion findings could be partly confounded by invariant cells (MAIT and iNKT cells).

After template switching added a universal primer site, the resulting cDNA carried unique molecular identifiers. TCRdb called the 5' RACE reads again in MiXCR, with one record for every CDR3 protein. This sample has 510,000 or so distinct CDR3 sequences, with roughly 15% found just once. Deletions cut 5 bases from V and 6 bases from J, with 11 bases between. Germline CDR1 reads KGHDR; CDR2 reads SFDVKD. CDR3 length: 13 residues. These same data were also listed under a study on yellow fever vaccine responses in identical twins. Per that study: As reported, the vaccine T cell response of twins seemed partly convergent and partly personalized.

The sample consisted of CD4+ T cells sorted from blood. The genes are TRBV24-1 and TRBJ2-3, with a tentative D call TRBD2 (5 bases). This TCR derives from a woman aged 18-29 years in good health. The CDR3 sequence is CATSGGMRDTQYF. The CDR3 DNA sequence: TGTGCCACCAGTGGAGGGATGAGGGATACGCAGTATTTT.